This TCR beta chain was sequenced for a study of blood T cell repertoires in COVID-19. Study-wide context: Spain, Italy and the United States supplied samples that represented acute and convalescent COVID-19. Nucleic acid was either cDNA or gDNA, and it came from T cells, B-cell-depleted T cells, or PBMCs.

Seattle participants joined during active infection and were tracked over time. This clone was observed once. Repertoires were generated with immunoSEQ multiplex PCR, while TCRdb's copy carries only in-frame clones and drops some. Of some 200,000 clones listed, 85% to 95% are singletons. The CDR3 consists of 13 residues. Per germline, CDR1 LGHNT and CDR2 FRNRAP. V dropped 3 bases and J dropped 7 bases, with 12 bases sitting between them. The origin of this receptor is a man between 25 and 39 years old with COVID-19, enrolled during active disease. This rearrangement joins TRBV12-5 to TRBJ1-2; D is possibly TRBD1 (6 bases). Source material: peripheral blood. The CDR3: CASGFLRGSGYTF. CDR3 sequence (DNA): TGTGCTAGTGGTTTCCTCAGGGGCAGTGGCTACACCTTC.